This paragraph covers one T cell receptor beta chain sequence. The CDR3 is 14 residues long. J was trimmed by 3 bases and V by 7 bases; bases with no gene match: 9. Germline V gene sequence: CDR1 LGHNA, CDR2 YSLEER. Data came from immunoSEQ multiplex PCR; TCRdb stores just in-frame clones and leaves some out. The data show 9,500 to 10,000 clones, around 85% seen once. This sample stems from a study of tumor T cells in aggressive B-cell lymphoma. The sequence was obtained from an adult with diffuse large B cell lymphoma. Material for sequencing was tumor tissue. J is TRBJ2-7 and V is TRBV4-3, with 7 bases that match TRBD1. The CDR3 sequence is CASNTHRGIYEQYF. The CDR3, as DNA: TGCGCCAGCAACACGCACAGGGGAATCTACGAGCAGTACTTC.